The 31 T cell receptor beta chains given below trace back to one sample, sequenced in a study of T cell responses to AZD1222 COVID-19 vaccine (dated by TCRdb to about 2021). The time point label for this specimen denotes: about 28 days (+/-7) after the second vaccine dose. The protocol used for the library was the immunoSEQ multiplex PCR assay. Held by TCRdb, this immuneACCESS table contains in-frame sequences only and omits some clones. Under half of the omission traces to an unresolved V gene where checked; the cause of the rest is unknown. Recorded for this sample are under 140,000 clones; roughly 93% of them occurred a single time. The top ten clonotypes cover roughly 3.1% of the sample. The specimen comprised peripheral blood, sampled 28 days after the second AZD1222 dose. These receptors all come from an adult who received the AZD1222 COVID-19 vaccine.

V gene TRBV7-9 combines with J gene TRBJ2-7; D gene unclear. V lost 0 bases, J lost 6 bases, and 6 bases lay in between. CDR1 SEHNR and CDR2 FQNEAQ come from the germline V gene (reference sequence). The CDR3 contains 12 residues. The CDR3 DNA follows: TGTGCCAGCAGCTTAGCCACAGCCGAGCAGTACTTC. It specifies CASSLATAEQYF.

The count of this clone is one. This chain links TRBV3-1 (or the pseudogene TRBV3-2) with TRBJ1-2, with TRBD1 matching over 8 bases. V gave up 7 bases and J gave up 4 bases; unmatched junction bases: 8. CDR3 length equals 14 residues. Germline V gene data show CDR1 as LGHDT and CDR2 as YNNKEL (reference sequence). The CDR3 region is CASTPRGLSYGYTF. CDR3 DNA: TGTGCCAGCACCCCCAGGGGGCTAAGCTATGGCTACACCTTC.

CDR3 sequence (DNA): TGCAGCGTTCTTTTAATGAACACTGAAGCTTTCTTT. Its protein product is CSVLLMNTEAFF. This chain connects TRBV29-1 to TRBJ1-1; no clear D gene. V lost 5 bases to trimming and J lost 0 bases, with 7 bases between them. The CDR3 runs to 12 residues. Looked up from germline, CDR1 is SQVTM and CDR2 is ANQGSEA.

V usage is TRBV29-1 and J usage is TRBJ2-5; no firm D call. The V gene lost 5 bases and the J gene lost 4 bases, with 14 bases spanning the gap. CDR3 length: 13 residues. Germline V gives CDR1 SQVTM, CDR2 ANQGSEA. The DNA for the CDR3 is TGCAGCGTTCTCCGTGGACGGCGAGAGACCCAGTACTTC. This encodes CSVLRGRRETQYF.

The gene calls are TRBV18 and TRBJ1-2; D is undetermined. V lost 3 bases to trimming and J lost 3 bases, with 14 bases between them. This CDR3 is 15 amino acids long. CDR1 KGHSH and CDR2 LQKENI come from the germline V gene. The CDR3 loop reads CASSPLKGDHYGYTF. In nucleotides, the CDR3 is TGTGCCAGCTCACCCCTTAAAGGCGACCACTATGGCTACACCTTC.

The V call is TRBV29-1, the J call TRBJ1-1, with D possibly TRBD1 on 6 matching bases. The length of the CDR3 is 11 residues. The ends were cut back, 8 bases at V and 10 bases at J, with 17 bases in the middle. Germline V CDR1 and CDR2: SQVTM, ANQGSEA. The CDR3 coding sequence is TGCAGCATAAGAACAGGGAAACTAGCTTTCTTT. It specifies CSIRTGKLAFF.

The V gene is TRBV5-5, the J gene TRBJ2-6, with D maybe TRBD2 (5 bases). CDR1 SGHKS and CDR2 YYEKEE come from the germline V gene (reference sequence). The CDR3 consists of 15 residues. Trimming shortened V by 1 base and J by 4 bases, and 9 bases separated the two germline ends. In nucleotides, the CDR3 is TGTGCCAGCAGCTTGCGGGATCAGGGGGCCAACGTCCTGACTTTC. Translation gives CASSLRDQGANVLTF.

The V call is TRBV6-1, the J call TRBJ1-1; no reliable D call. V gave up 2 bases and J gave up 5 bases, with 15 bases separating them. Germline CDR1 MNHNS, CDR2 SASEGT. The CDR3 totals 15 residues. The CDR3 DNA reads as TGTGCCAGCAGTGAAAGCCCTTCGAGGTGGACTGAAGCTTTCTTT. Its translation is CASSESPSRWTEAFF.

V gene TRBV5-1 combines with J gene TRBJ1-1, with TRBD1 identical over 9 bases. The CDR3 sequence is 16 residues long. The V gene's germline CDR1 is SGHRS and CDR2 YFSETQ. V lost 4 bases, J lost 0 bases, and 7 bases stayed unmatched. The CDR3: CASSPTGTGMNTEAFF. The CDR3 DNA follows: TGCGCCAGCAGCCCTACCGGGACAGGGATGAACACTGAAGCTTTCTTT.

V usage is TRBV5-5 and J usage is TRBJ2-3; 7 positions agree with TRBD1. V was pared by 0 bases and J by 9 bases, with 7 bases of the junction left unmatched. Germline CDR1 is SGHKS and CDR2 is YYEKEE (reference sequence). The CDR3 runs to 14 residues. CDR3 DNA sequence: TGTGCCAGCAGCTTGGCGACAGGGCAGGGGACGCAGTATTTT. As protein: CASSLATGQGTQYF.

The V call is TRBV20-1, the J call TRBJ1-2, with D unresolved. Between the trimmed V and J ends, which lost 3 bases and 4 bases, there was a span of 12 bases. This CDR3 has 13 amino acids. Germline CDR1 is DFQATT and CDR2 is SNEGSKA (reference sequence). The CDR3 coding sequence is TGCAGTGCTAGTTCGGGCAGAGCCTATGGCTACACCTTC. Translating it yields CSASSGRAYGYTF.

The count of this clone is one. CDR3 sequence: CATTLAGSYEQYF. The DNA of the CDR3 is TGTGCCACCACCTTAGCGGGATCCTACGAGCAGTACTTC. This chain uses TRBV3-1 (or the pseudogene TRBV3-2) with TRBJ2-7; TRBD2 aligns across 8 bases. This CDR3 has 13 amino acids. Unmatched junction bases numbered 6, after V lost 10 bases and J lost 1 base. The germline V gene has CDR1 LGHDT and CDR2 YNNKEL (reference sequence).

CDR3 sequence reads: CASSYGGASYNEQFF. For the CDR3, the DNA is TGTGCCAGCAGTTACGGGGGAGCTTCCTACAATGAGCAGTTCTTC. This chain joins TRBV6-5 and TRBJ2-1; D could derive from TRBD1 or TRBD2 (5 bases each). The V end was cut by 2 bases, the J end by 1 base, with 9 bases between. Germline CDR1 is MNHEY and CDR2 is SVGAGI. The CDR3 runs 15 residues.

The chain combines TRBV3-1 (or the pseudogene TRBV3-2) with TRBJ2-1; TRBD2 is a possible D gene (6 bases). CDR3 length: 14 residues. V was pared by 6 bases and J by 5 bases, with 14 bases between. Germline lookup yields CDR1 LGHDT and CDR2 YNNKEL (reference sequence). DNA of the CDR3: TGTGCCAGCAGTCTCGGGCTAGCGAACAATGAGCAGTTCTTC. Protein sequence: CASSLGLANNEQFF.

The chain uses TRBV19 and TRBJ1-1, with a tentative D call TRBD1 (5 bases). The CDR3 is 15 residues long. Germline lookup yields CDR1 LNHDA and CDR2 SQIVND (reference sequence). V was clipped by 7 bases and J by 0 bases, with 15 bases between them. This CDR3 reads CASTFGTGLNTEAFF. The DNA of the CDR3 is TGTGCCAGTACCTTCGGGACGGGGTTGAACACTGAAGCTTTCTTT.

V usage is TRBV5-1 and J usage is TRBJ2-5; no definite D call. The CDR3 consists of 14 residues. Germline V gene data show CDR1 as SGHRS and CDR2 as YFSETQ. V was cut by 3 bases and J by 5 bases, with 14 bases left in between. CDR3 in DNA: TGCGCCAGCAGCTCAATAGGCGACGGTGAGACCCAGTACTTC. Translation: CASSSIGDGETQYF.

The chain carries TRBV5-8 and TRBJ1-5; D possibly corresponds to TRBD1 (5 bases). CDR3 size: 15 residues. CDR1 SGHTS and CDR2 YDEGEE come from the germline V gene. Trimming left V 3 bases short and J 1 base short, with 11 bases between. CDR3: CASSWGGLSNQPQHF. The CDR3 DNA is TGTGCCAGCAGCTGGGGGGGATTAAGCAATCAGCCCCAGCATTTT.

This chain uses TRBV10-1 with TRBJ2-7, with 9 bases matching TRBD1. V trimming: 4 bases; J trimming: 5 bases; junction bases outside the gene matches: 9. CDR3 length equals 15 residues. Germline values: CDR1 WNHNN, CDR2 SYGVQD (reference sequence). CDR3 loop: CASSVGTGNVNEQYF. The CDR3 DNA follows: TGCGCCAGCAGTGTAGGGACAGGGAACGTCAACGAGCAGTACTTC.

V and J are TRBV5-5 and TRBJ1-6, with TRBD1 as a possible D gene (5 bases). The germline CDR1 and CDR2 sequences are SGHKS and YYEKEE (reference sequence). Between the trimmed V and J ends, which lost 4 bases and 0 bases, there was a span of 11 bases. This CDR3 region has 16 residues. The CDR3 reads CASSPGHSSYNSPLHF. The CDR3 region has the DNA TGTGCCAGCAGCCCCGGACACTCCTCCTATAATTCACCCCTCCACTTT.

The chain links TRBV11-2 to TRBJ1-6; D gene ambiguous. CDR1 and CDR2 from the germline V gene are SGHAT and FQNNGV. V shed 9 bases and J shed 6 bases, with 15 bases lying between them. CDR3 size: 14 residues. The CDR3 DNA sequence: TGTGCCAGTACCCTCGGTTGGGGTAATTCACCCCTCCACTTT. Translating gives CASTLGWGNSPLHF.

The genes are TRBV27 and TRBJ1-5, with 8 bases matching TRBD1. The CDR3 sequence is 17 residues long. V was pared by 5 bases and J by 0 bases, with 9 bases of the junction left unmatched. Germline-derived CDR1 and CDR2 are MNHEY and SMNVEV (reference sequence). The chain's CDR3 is CASSTARTGNSNQPQHF. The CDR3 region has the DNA TGTGCCAGCAGTACCGCCCGGACAGGGAATAGCAATCAGCCCCAGCATTTT.

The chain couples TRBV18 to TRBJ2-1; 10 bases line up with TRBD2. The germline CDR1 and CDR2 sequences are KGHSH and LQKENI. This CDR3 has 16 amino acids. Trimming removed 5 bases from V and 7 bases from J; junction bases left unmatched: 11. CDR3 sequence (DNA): TGTGCCAGCTCATCCCCTGGAGCGGGAGGGCCGAATGAGCAGTTCTTC. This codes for CASSSPGAGGPNEQFF.

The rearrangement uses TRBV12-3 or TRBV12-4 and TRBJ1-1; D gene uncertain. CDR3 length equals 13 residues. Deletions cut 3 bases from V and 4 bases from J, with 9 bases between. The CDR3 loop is CASSFGPATEAFF. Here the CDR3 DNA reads TGTGCCAGCAGTTTTGGTCCGGCCACTGAAGCTTTCTTT.

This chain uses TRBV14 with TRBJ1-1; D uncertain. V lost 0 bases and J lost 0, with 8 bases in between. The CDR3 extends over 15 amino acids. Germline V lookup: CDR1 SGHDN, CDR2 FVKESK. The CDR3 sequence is CASSQEYTMNTEAFF. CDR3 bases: TGTGCCAGCAGCCAAGAGTACACAATGAACACTGAAGCTTTCTTT.

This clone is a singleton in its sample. The CDR3: CASSPPENSPLHF. In DNA, the CDR3 is TGTGCCAGCAGCCCCCCCGAGAATTCACCCCTCCACTTT. V and J are TRBV7-9 and TRBJ1-6; D remains ambiguous. Trimming shortened V by 5 bases and J by 7 bases, and 9 bases separated the two germline ends. The germline CDR1 and CDR2 sequences are SEHNR and FQNEAQ (reference sequence). The CDR3 extends over 13 amino acids.

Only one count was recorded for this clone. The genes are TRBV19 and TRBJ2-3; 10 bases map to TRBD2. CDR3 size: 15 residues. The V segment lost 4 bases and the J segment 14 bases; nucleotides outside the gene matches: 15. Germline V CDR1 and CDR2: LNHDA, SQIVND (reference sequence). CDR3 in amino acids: CASSRTGTGTSEAYF. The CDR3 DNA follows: TGTGCCAGTAGTAGGACGGGAACCGGGACTAGCGAGGCGTATTTT.

Here the CDR3 DNA reads TGCAGCGCCGTCCGGGACTCTGATGAAAAACTGTTTTTT. The encoded protein is CSAVRDSDEKLFF. The rearrangement uses TRBV29-1 and TRBJ1-4; maybe TRBD1 (5 bases). There are 13 residues in the CDR3. Between the trimmed V and J ends, which lost 7 bases and 6 bases, there was a span of 15 bases. Per the germline V gene, CDR1 is SQVTM and CDR2 is ANQGSEA.

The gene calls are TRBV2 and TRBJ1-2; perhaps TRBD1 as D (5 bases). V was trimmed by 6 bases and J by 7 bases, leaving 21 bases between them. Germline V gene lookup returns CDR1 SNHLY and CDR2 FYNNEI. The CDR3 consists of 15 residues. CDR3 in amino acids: CASRDPWGIRAGYTF. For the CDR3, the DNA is TGTGCCAGCAGGGACCCGTGGGGGATCAGGGCTGGCTACACCTTC.

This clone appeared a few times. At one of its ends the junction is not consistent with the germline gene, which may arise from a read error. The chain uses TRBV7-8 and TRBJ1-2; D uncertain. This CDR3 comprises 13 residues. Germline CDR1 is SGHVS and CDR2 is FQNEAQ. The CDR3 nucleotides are TGTGCCAGCAGCCGCTACCTATCGGACGGATCCGACTTC. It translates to CASSRYLSDGSDF.

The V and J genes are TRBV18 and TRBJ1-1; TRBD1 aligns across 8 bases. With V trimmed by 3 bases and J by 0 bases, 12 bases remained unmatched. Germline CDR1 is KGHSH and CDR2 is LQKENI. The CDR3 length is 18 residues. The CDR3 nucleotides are TGTGCCAGCTCACCCATCAGTAGGACAGGGCTCATGAACACTGAAGCTTTCTTT. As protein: CASSPISRTGLMNTEAFF. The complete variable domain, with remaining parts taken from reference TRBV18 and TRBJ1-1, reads NAGVMQNPRHLVRRRGQEARLRCSPMKGHSHVYWYRQLPEEGLKFMVYLQKENIIDESGMPKERFSAEFPKEGPSILRIQQVVRGDSAAYFCASSPISRTGLMNTEAFFGQGTRLTVV.

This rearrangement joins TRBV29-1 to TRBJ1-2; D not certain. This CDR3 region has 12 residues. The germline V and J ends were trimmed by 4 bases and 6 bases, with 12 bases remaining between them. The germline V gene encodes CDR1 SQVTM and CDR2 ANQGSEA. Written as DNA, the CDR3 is TGCAGCGTTGCTGGGCTACTCCATGGCTACACCTTC. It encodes CSVAGLLHGYTF.